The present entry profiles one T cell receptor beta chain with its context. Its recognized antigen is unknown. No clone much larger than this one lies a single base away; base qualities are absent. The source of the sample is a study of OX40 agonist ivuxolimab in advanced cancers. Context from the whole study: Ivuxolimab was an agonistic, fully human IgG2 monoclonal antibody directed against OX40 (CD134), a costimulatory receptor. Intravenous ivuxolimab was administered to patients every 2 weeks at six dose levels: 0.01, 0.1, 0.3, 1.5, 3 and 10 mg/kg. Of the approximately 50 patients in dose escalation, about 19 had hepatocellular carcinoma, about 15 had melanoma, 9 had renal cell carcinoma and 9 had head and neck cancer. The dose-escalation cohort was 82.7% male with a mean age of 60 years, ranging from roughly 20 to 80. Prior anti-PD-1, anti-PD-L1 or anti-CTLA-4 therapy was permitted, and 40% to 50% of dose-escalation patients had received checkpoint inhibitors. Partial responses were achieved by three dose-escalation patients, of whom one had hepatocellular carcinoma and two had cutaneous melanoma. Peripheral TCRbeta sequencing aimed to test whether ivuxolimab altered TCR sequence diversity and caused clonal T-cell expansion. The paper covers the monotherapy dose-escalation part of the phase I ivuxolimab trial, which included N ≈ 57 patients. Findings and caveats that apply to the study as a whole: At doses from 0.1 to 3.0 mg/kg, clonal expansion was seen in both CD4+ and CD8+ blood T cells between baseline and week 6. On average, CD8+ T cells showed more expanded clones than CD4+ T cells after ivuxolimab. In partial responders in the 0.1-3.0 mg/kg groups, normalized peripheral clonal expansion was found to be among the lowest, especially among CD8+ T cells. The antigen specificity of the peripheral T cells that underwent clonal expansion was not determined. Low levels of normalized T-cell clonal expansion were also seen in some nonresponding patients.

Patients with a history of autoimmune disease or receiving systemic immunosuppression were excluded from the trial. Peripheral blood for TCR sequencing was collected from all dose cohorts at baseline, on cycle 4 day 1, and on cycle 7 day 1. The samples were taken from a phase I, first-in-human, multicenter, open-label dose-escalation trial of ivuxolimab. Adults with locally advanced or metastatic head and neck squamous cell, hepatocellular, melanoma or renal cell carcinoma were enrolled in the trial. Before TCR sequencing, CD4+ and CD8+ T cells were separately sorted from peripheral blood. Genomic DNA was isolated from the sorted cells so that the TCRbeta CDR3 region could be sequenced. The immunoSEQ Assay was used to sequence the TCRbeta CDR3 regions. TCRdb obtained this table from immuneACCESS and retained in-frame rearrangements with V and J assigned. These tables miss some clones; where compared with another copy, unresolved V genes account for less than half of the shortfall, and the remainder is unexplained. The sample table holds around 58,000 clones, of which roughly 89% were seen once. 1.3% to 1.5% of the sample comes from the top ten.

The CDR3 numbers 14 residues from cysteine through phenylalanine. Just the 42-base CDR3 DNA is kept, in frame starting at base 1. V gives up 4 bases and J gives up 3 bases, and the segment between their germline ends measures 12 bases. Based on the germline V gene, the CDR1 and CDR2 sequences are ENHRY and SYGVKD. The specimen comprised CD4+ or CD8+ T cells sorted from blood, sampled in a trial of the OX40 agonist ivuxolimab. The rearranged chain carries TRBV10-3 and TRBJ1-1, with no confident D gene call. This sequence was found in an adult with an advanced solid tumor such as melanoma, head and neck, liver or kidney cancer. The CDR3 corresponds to CAISVQGRDTEAFF. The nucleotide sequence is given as TGTGCCATCAGTGTGCAAGGAAGGGACACTGAAGCTTTCTTT.